This TCR beta chain was retrieved from a study of T cell responses to AZD1222 COVID-19 vaccine. Study-wide findings and caveats: Repertoires were sampled only after the peak T cell response.

There are 15 residues in the CDR3. The junction had 1 base not matched to a gene; V was cut back by 3 bases and J by 3 bases. Germline V lookup: CDR1 MNHNS, CDR2 SASEGT. Libraries were prepared by immunoSEQ multiplex PCR; TCRdb keeps only in-frame clonotypes and omits some of them. In the table there are 110,000 to 150,000 clones, more than 80% of which are singletons. A few counts support this clone. The antigen is undetermined. V and J are TRBV6-1 and TRBJ2-1; TRBD1 agrees at 11 bases. The sequence derives from an adult in good health. The source material was peripheral blood, sampled on day 0 of AZD1222 vaccination. The CDR3 loop is CASSEGTGGYNEQFF. The CDR3 bases are TGTGCCAGCAGTGAGGGGACAGGGGGCTACAATGAGCAGTTCTTC.